These T cell receptor beta chains were read from a single sample in a study of T cells in Graves' hyperthyroidism and ophthalmopathy. TCRdb called the multiplex PCR reads again in MiXCR, with one record for every CDR3 protein. The sample carries under 800,000 distinct CDR3 sequences, around 13% recorded once. The sample comprised blood. Receptors originate from a woman aged 18-29 years with Graves' hyperthyroidism. Both conserved end residues are part of each CDR3. Each record gives: J gene, V gene, D gene, clone size, CDR3 protein, CDR3 DNA. D genes are given only for firm matches. The size of a clone is reported for some rows only, either as once, few or many, or as a class for expanded clones.

j_call: TRBJ2-1; v_call: TRBV30; d_call: TRBD2; clone_size: many; cdr3_aa: CAWSVAGAREQFF; cdr3_nt: TGTGCCTGGAGTGTGGCGGGAGCGCGTGAGCAGTTCTTC
j_call: TRBJ2-7; v_call: TRBV20-1; d_call: NA; clone_size: NA; cdr3_aa: CSATLTWPGSSYEQYF; cdr3_nt: TGCAGTGCCACCCTTACCTGGCCGGGCTCCTCCTACGAGCAGTACTTC
j_call: TRBJ1-1; v_call: TRBV4-2; d_call: NA; clone_size: few; cdr3_aa: CASSQDLRNTEAFF; cdr3_nt: TGTGCCAGCAGCCAAGATCTGAGGAACACTGAAGCTTTCTTT
j_call: TRBJ2-1; v_call: TRBV11-2; d_call: TRBD2; clone_size: many; cdr3_aa: CASSFMTSGPYNEQFF; cdr3_nt: TGTGCCAGCAGCTTCATGACTAGCGGACCCTACAATGAGCAGTTCTTC
j_call: TRBJ2-3; v_call: TRBV20-1; d_call: NA; clone_size: many; cdr3_aa: CSARGLARSDTQYF; cdr3_nt: TGCAGTGCTAGAGGTCTAGCCCGTAGCGATACGCAGTATTTT
j_call: TRBJ2-7; v_call: TRBV7-9; d_call: NA; clone_size: many; cdr3_aa: CASSLSGTYEQYF; cdr3_nt: TGTGCCAGCAGCCTTAGCGGTACCTACGAGCAGTACTTC
j_call: TRBJ2-7; v_call: TRBV7-9; d_call: TRBD2; clone_size: few; cdr3_aa: CASSSDPGLAALFTYEQYF; cdr3_nt: TGTGCCAGCAGCTCGGACCCGGGACTAGCGGCTCTTTTCACCTACGAGCAGTACTTC
j_call: TRBJ1-2; v_call: TRBV28; d_call: TRBD1; clone_size: few; cdr3_aa: CASSFTGDGYTF; cdr3_nt: TGTGCCAGCAGTTTCACAGGGGATGGCTACACCTTC
j_call: TRBJ2-7; v_call: TRBV3-1; d_call: NA; clone_size: few; cdr3_aa: CASSRLNYEQYF; cdr3_nt: TGTGCCAGCAGCCGACTGAACTACGAGCAGTACTTC
j_call: TRBJ2-1; v_call: TRBV7-8; d_call: NA; clone_size: NA; cdr3_aa: CASRPRDFGAREQFF; cdr3_nt: TGTGCCAGCCGGCCCCGGGACTTCGGAGCGCGTGAGCAGTTCTTC
j_call: TRBJ2-5; v_call: TRBV27; d_call: NA; clone_size: NA; cdr3_aa: CASSFRDNQETQYF; cdr3_nt: TGTGCCAGCAGTTTCCGGGACAACCAAGAGACCCAGTACTTC
j_call: TRBJ1-1; v_call: TRBV13; d_call: NA; clone_size: many; cdr3_aa: CASSSQGFGTEAFF; cdr3_nt: TGTGCCAGCAGCTCACAGGGATTCGGCACTGAAGCTTTCTTT
j_call: TRBJ2-7; v_call: TRBV2; d_call: NA; clone_size: many; cdr3_aa: CASSDPGFTYEQYF; cdr3_nt: TGTGCCAGCAGTGATCCAGGCTTCACCTACGAGCAGTACTTC
j_call: TRBJ2-2; v_call: TRBV30; d_call: TRBD2; clone_size: many; cdr3_aa: CAWSVLSGRVTGELFF; cdr3_nt: TGTGCCTGGAGTGTACTAAGCGGGAGGGTCACCGGGGAGCTGTTTTTT
j_call: TRBJ2-7; v_call: TRBV7-9; d_call: NA; clone_size: many; cdr3_aa: CASSKHQGMADYEQYF; cdr3_nt: TGTGCCAGCAGTAAACACCAGGGAATGGCCGACTACGAGCAGTACTTC